These T cell receptor beta chains were read from a single sample in a study of beta chain features in type 1 diabetes. TCRdb keeps only in-frame clones here, not all; method: immunoSEQ multiplex PCR. The sample holds about 150,000 clones, about 9% seen once. Sequenced: central memory CD4+ T cells from blood. The origin of the receptors is a woman aged 30 to 39 with type 1 diabetes. CDR3s include the opening cysteine and the closing phenylalanine or tryptophan. The D gene is left open where the match is weak. Clone size is given for some rows only: seen once, a few or many times, or a class if the clone is expanded.

v_call,j_call,clone_size,d_call,cdr3_aa,cdr3_nt
TRBV18,TRBJ2-1,few,TRBD1,CASSPGTGLGNEQFF,TGTGCCAGCTCACCAGGGACAGGGCTAGGCAATGAGCAGTTCTTC
TRBV29-1,TRBJ2-7,few,TRBD2,CSVGVLGTSGNSLSLYEQYF,TGCAGCGTGGGGGTATTAGGGACTAGCGGGAATTCGCTATCTCTCTACGAGCAGTACTTC
TRBV7-3,TRBJ2-5,few,TRBD2,CASSLLAEETQYF,TGTGCCAGCAGCTTACTAGCGGAAGAGACCCAGTACTTC
TRBV18,TRBJ2-1,NA,TRBD2,CASSPRRRAGGPEVGGNNEQFF,TGTGCCAGCTCACCACGGCGGAGGGCGGGAGGGCCCGAAGTAGGGGGCAACAATGAGCAGTTCTTC
TRBV4-1,TRBJ2-5,NA,TRBD1,CASSQEAPSQGAGAQYF,TGCGCCAGCAGCCAAGAAGCCCCCTCACAGGGGGCTGGGGCCCAGTACTTC
TRBV28,TRBJ2-5,few,TRBD2,CASSWGTSGLGQTQYF,TGTGCCAGCAGTTGGGGGACTAGCGGCTTGGGGCAGACCCAGTACTTC
TRBV5-1,TRBJ2-1,NA,TRBD2,CASSWPGGDNEQFF,TGCGCCAGCAGCTGGCCTGGGGGGGACAATGAGCAGTTCTTC
TRBV5-1,TRBJ1-2,few,NA,CASSPDGLNYGYTF,TGCGCCAGCAGCCCAGACGGACTGAACTATGGCTACACCTTC
TRBV29-1,TRBJ2-1,NA,NA,CSVETGQSGDEQFF,TGCAGCGTTGAGACTGGACAGAGTGGCGATGAGCAGTTCTTC
TRBV29-1,TRBJ1-2,NA,NA,CSVLYRGGAGGGYTF,TGCAGCGTCCTATATAGGGGGGGAGCAGGTGGTGGCTACACCTTC
TRBV15,TRBJ2-2,NA,NA,CATSRDVVDYTGELFF,TGTGCCACCAGCAGAGATGTGGTAGACTACACCGGGGAGCTGTTTTTT
TRBV5-4,TRBJ1-1,NA,NA,CASSLTYTEAFF,TGTGCCAGCAGCTTGACATACACTGAAGCTTTCTTT
TRBV7-9,TRBJ2-7,few,NA,CASSLGPMYEQYF,TGTGCCAGCAGCTTAGGGCCCATGTACGAGCAGTACTTC
TRBV27,TRBJ1-1,NA,NA,CASSEIQGNTEAFF,TGTGCCAGCAGTGAGATTCAGGGTAACACTGAAGCTTTCTTT
TRBV18,TRBJ2-1,few,TRBD2,CASSPLVLAGSEQFF,TGTGCCAGCTCACCACTCGTGCTAGCGGGTTCTGAGCAGTTCTTC
TRBV5-1,TRBJ2-1,many,TRBD2,CASKPLSGSSYNEQFF,TGCGCCAGCAAACCTTTGAGCGGGAGTTCTTACAATGAGCAGTTCTTC
TRBV27,TRBJ2-5,NA,NA,CASSADRYQETQYF,TGTGCCAGCAGCGCTGACAGGTACCAAGAGACCCAGTACTTC
TRBV30,TRBJ1-2,few,NA,CAWSPRRDGYTF,TGTGCCTGGAGTCCCCGCAGGGATGGCTACACCTTC
TRBV27,TRBJ2-1,many,TRBD2,CASSLRREAGDEQFF,TGTGCCAGCAGTTTACGGCGGGAGGCCGGGGATGAGCAGTTCTTC
TRBV7-2,TRBJ2-7,NA,TRBD2,CASSIIAGPGHEQYF,TGTGCCAGCAGCATCATAGCGGGGCCCGGGCACGAGCAGTACTTC
TRBV7-9,TRBJ2-1,few,TRBD2,CASSLSGSDEQFF,TGTGCCAGCAGCTTAAGCGGGAGCGATGAGCAGTTCTTC
TRBV5-1,TRBJ1-5,NA,NA,CASSEVAGPEQPQHF,TGCGCCAGCAGCGAAGTAGCAGGGCCGGAGCAGCCCCAGCATTTT
TRBV30,TRBJ1-3,NA,NA,CAWSVGLGDTIYF,TGTGCCTGGAGTGTGGGTCTTGGAGACACCATATATTTT
TRBV4-2,TRBJ2-3,few,TRBD2,CASSQGLAGPTDTQYF,TGTGCCAGCAGCCAGGGACTAGCGGGGCCCACAGATACGCAGTATTTT
TRBV7-6,TRBJ2-3,NA,NA,CASGESPMSADTQYF,TGTGCCAGTGGGGAGAGCCCAATGAGCGCAGATACGCAGTATTTT
TRBV7-6,TRBJ2-7,NA,TRBD2,CASSSRREVAYEQYF,TGTGCCAGCAGCTCCCGGCGGGAGGTAGCCTACGAGCAGTACTTC
TRBV4-1,TRBJ2-7,NA,TRBD2,CASSQEVSGRARNEQYF,TGCGCCAGCAGCCAAGAGGTCAGCGGGAGGGCCCGTAACGAGCAGTACTTC
TRBV27,TRBJ1-2,NA,TRBD1,CASSLSRDSYGYTF,TGTGCCAGCAGTTTATCCCGGGACAGCTATGGCTACACCTTC
TRBV18,TRBJ2-7,NA,TRBD2,CASSLTSGRVHEQYF,TGTGCCAGCTCACTCACTAGCGGGAGGGTCCACGAGCAGTACTTC
TRBV6-5,TRBJ1-1,few,TRBD1,CASSLSAGTGEAEAFF,TGTGCCAGCAGTTTATCCGCCGGGACAGGGGAAGCTGAAGCTTTCTTT
TRBV19,TRBJ2-1,NA,TRBD2,CASSIVGGSYYNEQFF,TGTGCCAGTAGTATCGTTGGCGGGAGCTATTACAATGAGCAGTTCTTC
TRBV18,TRBJ1-5,NA,NA,CASSPLGGDQPQHF,TGTGCCAGCTCACCCCTAGGCGGGGATCAGCCCCAGCATTTT
TRBV9,TRBJ1-2,few,TRBD1,CASSVSTGEAYGYTF,TGTGCCAGCAGCGTATCGACAGGGGAGGCCTATGGCTACACCTTC
TRBV6-5,TRBJ2-5,NA,NA,CASSPGLQETQYF,TGTGCCAGCAGTCCGGGACTGCAAGAGACCCAGTACTTC
TRBV11-1,TRBJ1-1,NA,NA,CASSFGGLRTEAFF,TGTGCCAGCAGCTTCGGGGGGTTGAGAACTGAAGCTTTCTTT
TRBV28,TRBJ1-2,NA,TRBD1,CASSQSGTGGYGYTF,TGTGCCAGCAGCCAATCCGGGACAGGGGGGTATGGCTACACCTTC
TRBV30,TRBJ1-3,many,NA,CAWDPTEVGNTIYF,TGTGCCTGGGACCCTACAGAAGTTGGAAACACCATATATTTT
TRBV29-1,TRBJ2-7,few,TRBD1,CSVETWTGGAEQYF,TGCAGCGTTGAAACTTGGACAGGGGGCGCCGAGCAGTACTTC
TRBV5-1,TRBJ2-2,NA,TRBD2,CASSALSGRNTGELFF,TGCGCCAGCAGCGCCCTAAGCGGGAGGAACACCGGGGAGCTGTTTTTT
TRBV9,TRBJ2-5,NA,NA,CASSPRRRVGQETQYF,TGTGCCAGCAGCCCCAGGCGGAGGGTAGGCCAAGAGACCCAGTACTTC
TRBV5-1,TRBJ2-7,NA,TRBD2,CASSLDTSGVYEQYF,TGCGCCAGCAGCTTGGATACTAGCGGGGTCTACGAGCAGTACTTC
TRBV23-1,TRBJ2-5,NA,TRBD2,CASSPAGGVQETQYF,TGCGCCAGCAGTCCTGCGGGAGGGGTCCAAGAGACCCAGTACTTC
TRBV28,TRBJ2-3,few,NA,CASSLRGDTQYF,TGTGCCAGCAGTTTAAGGGGGGATACGCAGTATTTT
TRBV6-1,TRBJ1-2,NA,NA,CASSERWAYTGMGGYTF,TGTGCCAGCAGTGAACGTTGGGCCTATACAGGGATGGGTGGCTACACCTTC
TRBV20-1,TRBJ2-2,NA,NA,CSAREDEELFF,TGCAGTGCTAGGGAGGACGAGGAGCTGTTTTTT
TRBV30,TRBJ2-3,few,TRBD2,CAWSGLARTSTDTQYF,TGTGCCTGGAGTGGACTAGCGAGGACAAGCACAGATACGCAGTATTTT
TRBV2,TRBJ2-5,NA,TRBD2,CASAGGSGRGHETQYF,TGTGCCAGCGCGGGGGGCAGCGGGAGAGGACATGAGACCCAGTACTTC
TRBV19,TRBJ2-3,few,TRBD2,CASSIRSGTSTDTQYF,TGTGCCAGTAGTATCAGGAGCGGGACCAGCACAGATACGCAGTATTTT